This TCR beta chain is drawn from a study of blood T cell repertoires in COVID-19. The CDR3 contains 15 residues. Germline V lookup: CDR1 MDHEN, CDR2 SYDVKM. The V end lost 2 bases, the J end lost 4 bases, and 12 bases lay between the germline ends. TCRdb's copy holds only in-frame clones and misses some; the assay was immunoSEQ multiplex PCR. In the table there are approximately 350,000 clones, 83% of which are singletons. Sequences were obtained from PBMCs or T cells enriched from blood (not recorded which). The receptor was derived from a woman in her 50s who had recovered from COVID-19. The chain combines TRBV28 with TRBJ1-5, with D perhaps TRBD1 (5 bases). CDR3 bases: TGTGCCAGCAGTTTAACTGGGCAGGGAAATCAGCCCCAGCATTTT. It codes for CASSLTGQGNQPQHF.